This T cell receptor (beta chain) comes out of a study of cytomegalovirus exposure and HLA in healthy donors (TCRdb year 2017). Regarding the study in general: An earlier analysis of roughly 500 of the donors reported approximately 260 Gb of sequence data and 117 million unique TCR beta sequences obtained from about 179 million T cells. An early release covering about 600 HLA-typed donors comprised roughly 300 gigabases of sequencing data and approximately 80 million unique TCR sequences. Of the roughly 400 genotyped donors, 81% were placed in the genetic ancestry cluster associated with self-reported Caucasian donors. The study was designed to test whether signatures of past pathogen exposure could be identified by cataloging public T cell receptors. Using immunosequencing, the study profiled T cell repertoires from roughly 650 subjects and related those repertoires to cytomegalovirus serostatus. Besides the first cohort of roughly 640 subjects, a separate validation cohort made up of roughly 130 different subjects was used. The study combined high-throughput TCR immunosequencing, statistical association of individual TCRs with disease status, and machine learning to predict cytomegalovirus infection status. A later analysis re-examined previously published TCR beta repertoires from just over 650 donors and added high-resolution HLA genotyping to investigate patterns of TCR occurrence. In the later analysis, no new phenotypic data were used to find candidate immune exposures; instead, reliance was placed on TCR beta sequences and their occurrence across donors. An earlier analysis of 587 of the donors used high-throughput TCR beta sequencing to judge whether each TCR beta V gene segment behaved as functional or pseudogenic. Donor age, sex, ethnicity and CMV serostatus were compiled alongside the repertoire data. Genome-wide SNP genotypes for about three fifths of the 666 donors were used in a later genetic analysis, which treated that subset as a discovery cohort. Every discovery cohort repertoire had been produced on one sequencing platform. Class I and class II HLA loci were covered by the typing at four-digit resolution. Typing coverage varied by locus: about 620-630 donors for A, B, C, DRB1 and DQB1; more than 500 for DQA1; more than 600 for DPA1; some 470 for DPB1. About five DR-DQ haplotypes were handled as single units for association and clustering because linkage in the cohort was strong. On average, roughly 250,000 unique TCR beta nucleotide sequences were sequenced per donor among 398 genotyped donors of the cohort, with 15% to 20% of those sequences being non-productive.

The CDR3, cysteine through phenylalanine, is 14 amino acids long. Left in the record is the CDR3 DNA by itself, 42 bases read in frame from the first base. The germline V gene encodes CDR1 WNHNN and CDR2 SYGVQD (reference sequence). V loses 4 bases, J loses 4 bases, and the germline ends lie 14 bases apart. The cohort consisted of approximately 670 healthy bone marrow donors. Cohort members were all nominally healthy when sampled, although unrecorded immune exposures were likely present. The donor tested CMV seronegative, placing the donor among the 350 to 400 seronegative members of the cohort. Every donor gave a peripheral blood sample, and the peripheral blood mononuclear cells from that sample were used for TCR beta sequencing. The Qiagen DNeasy Blood Extraction Kit was used to extract genomic DNA from the blood cell samples. Comments on this clone: Its antigen has not been determined. The sample holds no much larger clone one base away, and base qualities are not on file.

Library method: the immunoSEQ multiplex PCR assay. For the multiplex PCR, a mixture combining 60 forward primers for TCR Vbeta segments and 13 reverse primers for TCR Jbeta segments was used. The CDR3 region of rearranged TCR beta genes was amplified from genomic DNA with a multiplex PCR assay. Amplified TCR beta libraries were sequenced as 87-base-pair reads on the Illumina HiSeq System. The study's processing was this. A later analysis counted about 76 million unique TCR beta chains across the 600 to 850 repertoires, and roughly 11 million of these chains were shared by at least two donors. To remove PCR and sequencing errors, raw reads were error-corrected and collapsed into unique sequences using a nearest-neighbor algorithm that merged closely related sequences. Alignment of CDR3 sequences to IMGT reference sequences was used to assign V, D and J gene segments. Each retained sequence needed at least a six-nucleotide match to both a V gene segment and a J gene segment. Rearrangements were classified as productive when the CDR3 lacked stop codons and remained in frame with V and J, and all other rearrangements were classified as non-productive. CDR3 was defined by IMGT convention, running from the second conserved V-encoded cysteine to the conserved J-encoded phenylalanine. The earlier analysis of 587 of the donors excluded sequences that lacked an unambiguous match to a single V gene segment. In an earlier analysis of approximately 560 of the donors, a V segment was called functional when productive rearrangements were above 56.7%, and segregating when the standard deviation between donors exceeded 5%. To diagnose cytomegalovirus status from the catalog of TCR beta chain sequences, a statistical classification framework was built. In a later analysis, V and J genes were assigned by comparing TCR nucleotide sequences against IMGT/GENE-DB human TR gene sequences. Using the TCRdist pipeline, a later analysis assigned CDR3 sequences along with most-parsimonious VDJ recombination scenarios. In a later analysis, every TCR beta chain was defined by the combination of its CDR3 amino acid sequence and its V-gene family, and reads without a unique V-gene family were dropped. To address suspected cross-contamination and a sequencing artifact, a later analysis removed 592 highly shared, low-generation-probability nucleotide sequences. A later analysis calculated a clonal expansion index for each public chain from normalized within-repertoire ranks of inferred template counts. In a later analysis, generation probabilities were computed with a VDJ recombination model fitted to out-of-frame rearrangements, and the resulting probabilities were checked against IGoR. Hypergeometric tests were used in a later analysis to score TCR-TCR, TCR-HLA and TCR-CMV co-occurrence, with a repertoire-size bias correction applied to the TCR pairs. To estimate false discovery rates, a later analysis permuted the HLA or CMV assignments 20 times. In a later analysis, co-occurring TCRs were grouped using DBSCAN, and TCRdist sequence similarity was added for clustering within HLA-allele-positive subsets. For co-occurrence clustering, repertoires with fewer than 30,000 or more than 120,000 public chains were excluded, along with roughly 5 repertoires with anomalous nucleotide sharing. The table was pulled from immuneACCESS by TCRdb, which kept in-frame rearrangements only. Such tables lose some clones; where checked, under half of the loss comes from unresolved V genes, and the rest has no known cause. The V and J calls and the clone size are those of that table, but D and trimming were determined from the DNA. This sample is represented by 130,000 or so clones; roughly 73% of them were singletons. Together, the top ten hold 3% to 3.5% of the sample.

Overall results and qualifications from the work: Because HLA typing was unavailable for some donors at each locus, only the typed subset was used in association tests. The presence/absence analyses assumed that sequencing depth was roughly uniform across donors, and that assumption may not be true. CMV serostatus was the only immune exposure information available for the cohort. At a false discovery rate of 0.05, a later analysis linked some 18,000 TCR beta sequences to specific HLA alleles. It was suggested by the authors that the approach could potentially be generalized to other disease states and immunological phenotypes. Strong co-occurrence of HLA alleles, especially DR and DQ, made assigning TCR associations to individual alleles difficult. This cohort had only TCR beta chains sequenced, and the lack of alpha or paired-chain data limited which features could be detected. Across donors, most TCR sequences were observed very rarely, whereas some public TCRs were present in many individuals. Because counts were too low, around 18 rarely observed V segments, including chromosome 9 orphons, were left out of the earlier analysis of 587 of the donors. Compared with equally common non-associated chains, HLA-associated TCR beta chains in a later analysis were more clonally expanded and had lower generation probabilities. Compared with the roughly 710-donor mean, donors in an Asian-associated ancestry cluster had fewer N-insertions in productive TCRs, according to a later genetic analysis. A few of the identified cytomegalovirus-associated TCR beta chains were confirmed in vitro to be specific for cytomegalovirus antigens. In an earlier analysis of approximately 590 of the donors, most TCR beta V segments appeared in productive rearrangements about 90% or about 30% of the time, broadly matching IMGT annotations. The sequencing pipeline was judged likely to have produced a cluster of highly shared sequence variants as a technical artifact. A later analysis found that most CMV-associated TCR beta chains appeared HLA-restricted, with HLA associations seemingly driven largely by CMV exposure. A further reported finding was that TCR beta sequences accurately predicted the HLA-A and HLA-B alleles for most subjects in the first cohort. A later analysis reported that several top co-occurrence clusters appeared linked to parvovirus B19, influenza, CMV and Epstein-Barr virus. Some IMGT-functional V segments, including TRBV6-2 and TRBV6-3, could not be distinguished by the 87-base-pair reads and were therefore excluded. A later analysis found that TCR association rates varied across HLA loci, with DRB1 alleles showing the most associated TCRs and HLA-C alleles the fewest. Correlated functional status among segregating V segments might reflect linkage disequilibrium, but an unknown experimental factor could not be ruled out. Cytomegalovirus status was reported to be diagnosed by the classifier with high specificity and sensitivity in both the original and validation cohorts. In a later genetic analysis, a missense DCLRE1C variant was associated with V-gene and J-gene trimming of TCR beta chains, and the association was replicated in an independent cohort. In the study, 150 to 200 TCR beta chains were listed as associated with cytomegalovirus.

Here the chain combines TRBV10-1 and TRBJ2-7, and perhaps TRBD1 as D gene, on 5 matching bases. This TCR came from a man aged 35 to 55 in good health and CMV-seronegative. Sequenced sample: PBMCs. CDR3 protein: CASSGKGFGYEQYF. At the DNA level, the sequence is TGCGCCAGCAGTGGAAAGGGGTTTGGGTACGAGCAGTACTTC.